This TCR beta chain was found in a study of PD-1 blockade in classical Hodgkin lymphoma. The assay was immunoSEQ multiplex PCR, and TCRdb's table has in-frame clones only and misses some. The repertoire holds about 110,000 clones, with approximately 90% as singletons. Concerning this clone itself: Its antigen is undetermined.

The CDR3 consists of 16 residues. The germline V gene encodes CDR1 LNHDA and CDR2 SQIVND (reference sequence). The V end was cut by 6 bases, the J end by 3 bases, with 18 bases between. Relapse after autologous stem cell transplantation occurred in every patient, and brentuximab vedotin exposure varied. General observations from the study: Anyone who began nivolumab under 1 year after ASCT was excluded.

The sequence came from a human donor with classical Hodgkin lymphoma. The material sequenced was peripheral blood mononuclear cells (PBMCs), taken before the second cycle of nivolumab. The chain employs TRBV19 and TRBJ1-5, with D possibly being TRBD1 (6 bases). As DNA, the CDR3 is TGTGCCAGTAGCGCGTCGGGGGCCAGGGACAATCAGCCCCAGCATTTT. Encoded protein: CASSASGARDNQPQHF.